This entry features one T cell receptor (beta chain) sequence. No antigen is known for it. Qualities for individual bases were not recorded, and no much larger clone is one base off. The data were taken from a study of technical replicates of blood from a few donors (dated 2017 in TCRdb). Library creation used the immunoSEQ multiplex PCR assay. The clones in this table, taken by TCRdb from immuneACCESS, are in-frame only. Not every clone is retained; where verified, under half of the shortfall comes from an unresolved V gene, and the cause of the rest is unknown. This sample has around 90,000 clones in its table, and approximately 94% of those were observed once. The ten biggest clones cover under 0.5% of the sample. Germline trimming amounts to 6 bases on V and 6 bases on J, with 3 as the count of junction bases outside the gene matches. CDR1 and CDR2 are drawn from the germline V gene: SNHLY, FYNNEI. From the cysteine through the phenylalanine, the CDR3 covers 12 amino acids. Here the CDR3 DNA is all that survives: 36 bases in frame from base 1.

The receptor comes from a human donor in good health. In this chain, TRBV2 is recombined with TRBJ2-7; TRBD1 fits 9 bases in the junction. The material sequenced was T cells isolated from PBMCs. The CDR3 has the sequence CASRETGGEQYF. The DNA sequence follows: TGTGCCAGCAGGGAGACAGGGGGCGAGCAGTACTTC.